These 8 T cell receptor beta chains originate from one sample sequenced in a study of shared clonotypes between healthy human individuals. Naive-designated CD8 cells lacked CD45RO, were positively enriched for CCR7, and omitted terminally differentiated effector memory CD45RA+ cells. The data were produced by immunoSEQ multiplex PCR, yet TCRdb's version contains in-frame clones alone and is incomplete. This sample yields approximately 810,000 clones, of which 80% to 95% are seen a single time; approximately 25% belongs to the top ten. Sequenced material: naive CD8+ T cells sorted from blood. The receptors were gathered from a man aged 25 to 40 in good health.

Only one count was recorded for this clone. CDR3 amino acids: CASSQDRWNIQYF. DNA for the CDR3: TGCGCCAGCAGCCAAGACAGGTGGAACATTCAGTACTTC. J is TRBJ2-4 and V is TRBV4-1; D is undetermined. Trimming took off 0 bases at V and 7 bases at J, with 7 bases between the two ends. CDR3 size: 13 residues. Germline-derived CDR1 and CDR2 are MGHRA and YSYEKL.

This clone came up a few times. J is TRBJ2-7 and V is TRBV7-2; D gene ambiguous. CDR1 and CDR2 (germline): SGHTA, FQGNSA. This CDR3 is built from 12 residues. V dropped 3 bases and J dropped 2 bases, with 5 bases sitting between them. The CDR3 DNA is TGTGCCAGCAGCTTCATTGCCTACGAGCAGTACTTC. It yields the protein CASSFIAYEQYF.

V usage is TRBV4-1 and J usage is TRBJ2-1; weak D call: TRBD2 (6 bases). Germline CDR1 is MGHRA and CDR2 is YSYEKL. The CDR3 is made up of 17 amino acids. V lost 2 bases, J lost 0 bases, and 14 bases lay in between. The CDR3 sequence: CASSQLTGTHSYNEQFF. The CDR3 nucleotides are TGCGCCAGCAGCCAACTGACCGGGACTCACTCCTACAATGAGCAGTTCTTC.

Notes on this clone: Other DNA sequences within the sample encode an identical CDR3. V usage is TRBV9 and J usage is TRBJ2-2; no clear D. The V and J ends lost 0 bases and 3 bases respectively, with 0 bases between them. Per the germline V gene, CDR1 is SGDLS and CDR2 is YYNGEE. The CDR3 contains 12 residues. The CDR3 loop reads CASSVDTGELFF. The CDR3 nucleotides are TGTGCCAGCAGCGTAGACACCGGGGAGCTGTTTTTT.

As regards this clone: The junction departs from germline at one end; a sequencing error may be responsible. The genes are TRBV7-7 and TRBJ2-3; D call uncertain. Germline CDR1 is SSHAT and CDR2 is FNYEAQ (reference sequence). There are 14 residues in the CDR3. This CDR3 reads CASSLDLSTDTQYF. DNA of the CDR3: TGTGCTAGCAGCTTAGACCTGAGCACAGATACGCAGTATTTT.

The genes are TRBV5-8 and TRBJ2-7; D perhaps matches TRBD1 (5 bases). The CDR3 is 11 amino acids. CDR1 SGHTS and CDR2 YDEGEE come from the germline V gene. V lost 3 bases to trimming and J lost 6 bases, with 7 bases between them. CDR3 DNA: TGTGCCAGCAGCTCACAGGCCGAGCAGTACTTC. This codes for CASSSQAEQYF.

CDR3 nucleotide sequence: TGTGCCAGCAGCTTATCGCAGGGATACTACGAGCAGTACTTC. Protein sequence: CASSLSQGYYEQYF. The chain has TRBV11-2 and TRBJ2-7; tentatively, D is TRBD1 (5 bases). The length of the CDR3 is 14 residues. Germline loops: CDR1 SGHAT, CDR2 FQNNGV. Trimming stripped 2 bases from V and 3 bases from J, with 11 bases between.

The J gene is TRBJ2-5, the V gene TRBV7-3; weak D call: TRBD1 (6 bases). Germline lookup yields CDR1 SGHTA and CDR2 FQGTGA. Trimming cost V 2 bases and J 4 bases, with 14 bases left between them. The CDR3 has 15 residues. In DNA form, the CDR3 reads TGTGCCAGCAGCTTAGAAGTAGGCAGGGGAGAGACCCAGTACTTC. This sequence encodes CASSLEVGRGETQYF.